The 25 T cell receptor beta chains in this list originate from one sample, sequenced in a study of shared clonotypes between healthy human individuals. The data were produced by immunoSEQ multiplex PCR, yet TCRdb's version contains in-frame clones alone and is incomplete. This repertoire shows around 1.5 million clones, around 98% found once; its top ten account for 0.45%. The sample consisted of naive CD4+ T cells sorted from blood. As for subset: CD45RA+ positively selected. The receptors come from a man younger than 45 in good health.

V is TRBV9 and J is TRBJ2-5, with D perhaps being TRBD1 or TRBD2 (7 bases each). CDR3 length: 17 amino acids. Germline values: CDR1 SGDLS, CDR2 YYNGEE. The V end was cut by 4 bases, the J end by 1 base, with 20 bases between. The CDR3 bases are TGTGCCAGCAGCCGAGACCCCCCAGGGGGGGTCCAAGAGACCCAGTACTTC. This translates into CASSRDPPGGVQETQYF.

This rearrangement joins TRBV15 to TRBJ2-5, with 8 bases matching TRBD1. Looked up from germline, CDR1 is LNHNV and CDR2 is YYDKDF (reference sequence). J was trimmed by 5 bases and V by 3 bases; bases with no gene match: 5. CDR3 length: 14 amino acids. CDR3 bases: TGTGCCACCAGCAGCCAGGGGGCAGAGGAGACCCAGTACTTC. This translates into CATSSQGAEETQYF.

The chain employs TRBV19 and TRBJ1-1; 10 bases align to TRBD1. CDR3 size: 13 residues. The germline V gene has CDR1 LNHDA and CDR2 SQIVND (reference sequence). The V and J ends lost 4 bases and 11 bases, in that order; junction bases with no gene match: 7. This chain's CDR3 is CASSTPGQGKAFF. DNA for the CDR3: TGTGCCAGTAGTACTCCGGGACAGGGGAAGGCTTTCTTT.

The chain carries TRBV5-4 and TRBJ2-7, with D maybe TRBD1 (6 bases). Looked up from germline, CDR1 is SGHNT and CDR2 is YYREEE (reference sequence). V lost 7 bases and J 1 base, leaving 12 bases between the germline ends. The CDR3 length is 13 residues. CDR3 nucleotide sequence: TGTGCCAGCCGAAGACAGGCATCCTACGAGCAGTACTTC. Protein: CASRRQASYEQYF. Complete variable domain (other parts from reference TRBV5-4 and TRBJ2-7): ETGVTQSPTHLIKTRGQQVTLRCSSQSGHNTVSWYQQALGQGPQFIFQYYREEENGRGNFPPRFSGLQFPNYSSELNVNALELDDSALYLCASRRQASYEQYFGPGTRLTVT.

The chain has TRBV5-4 and TRBJ1-3, with D perhaps matching TRBD1 (5 bases). This CDR3 is built from 15 residues. The germline CDR1 and CDR2 sequences are SGHNT and YYREEE (reference sequence). The germline V and J ends were trimmed by 0 bases and 2 bases, with 9 bases remaining between them. The chain's CDR3 is CASSLGQSPGNTIYF. The CDR3 nucleotides are TGTGCCAGCAGCTTGGGACAGAGCCCTGGAAACACCATATATTTT.

This rearrangement joins TRBV19 to TRBJ2-2; D not resolved. The CDR3 totals 15 residues. V shed 3 bases and J shed 4 bases, with 12 bases lying between them. Germline lookup yields CDR1 LNHDA and CDR2 SQIVND (reference sequence). This chain's CDR3 is CASSMAAGPTGELFF. Here the CDR3 DNA reads TGTGCCAGTAGTATGGCTGCAGGTCCCACCGGGGAGCTGTTTTTT. The full variable domain, with the rest looked up from reference TRBV19 and TRBJ2-2, is DGGITQSPKYLFRKEGQNVTLSCEQNLNHDAMYWYRQDPGQGLRLIYYSQIVNDFQKGDIAEGYSVSREKKESFPLTVTSAQKNPTAFYLCASSMAAGPTGELFFGEGSRLTVL.

The V call is TRBV7-2, the J call TRBJ2-7; unclear D gene. This CDR3 contains 14 residues. Trimming left V 1 base short and J 2 bases short, with 9 bases between. Germline V CDR1 and CDR2: SGHTA, FQGNSA. CDR3 residues: CASSLDPATYEQYF. CDR3 DNA: TGTGCCAGCAGCTTAGATCCAGCAACCTACGAGCAGTACTTC.

Comment on this clone: Other DNA sequences in this sample translate to the same CDR3. V and J are TRBV9 and TRBJ2-2, with 9 nucleotides matching TRBD2. The CDR3 has 16 residues. CDR1 is SGDLS, CDR2 YYNGEE, per germline. After removal of 2 bases from V and 1 base from J, the junction contained 3 bases not matched to a gene. CDR3 loop: CASSVGLARNTGELFF. In DNA form, the CDR3 reads TGTGCCAGCAGCGTTGGACTAGCGAGGAACACCGGGGAGCTGTTTTTT.

J is TRBJ2-4 and V is TRBV18; the D gene is possibly TRBD2 (5 bases). Germline CDR1 KGHSH, CDR2 LQKENI. The CDR3 spans 16 residues. The V end was cut by 3 bases, the J end by 0 bases, with 12 bases between. The CDR3 nucleotides read TGTGCCAGCTCACCGGTCGAGGGCCTAGCCAAAAACATTCAGTACTTC. This codes for CASSPVEGLAKNIQYF.

The chain's CDR3 is CASSVQGGSNQPQHF. DNA of the CDR3: TGTGCCAGCAGCGTACAGGGTGGGAGCAATCAGCCCCAGCATTTT. The V gene is TRBV6-6, the J gene TRBJ1-5; D might be TRBD1 (6 bases). CDR1 is MNHNY and CDR2 is SVGAGI in the germline V gene (reference sequence). The CDR3 runs to 15 residues. Trimming pared 6 bases from V and 1 base from J, leaving 13 bases between.

The chain carries TRBV19 and TRBJ1-2; D unresolved. The CDR3 sequence is 13 residues long. Germline V gives CDR1 LNHDA, CDR2 SQIVND (reference sequence). Trimming removed 6 bases from V and 1 base from J, with 9 bases in between. CDR3 protein: CASSLSSNYGYTF. CDR3 bases: TGTGCCAGTAGCCTGTCGAGTAACTATGGCTACACCTTC.

V and J are TRBV18 and TRBJ2-6; unclear D gene. Germline loops: CDR1 KGHSH, CDR2 LQKENI. Trimming stripped 1 base from V and 1 base from J, with 8 bases between. The CDR3 has 16 residues. CDR3 DNA sequence: TGTGCCAGCTCACCACAATCAGCGTCTGGGGCCAACGTCCTGACTTTC. This gives the protein CASSPQSASGANVLTF.

This sequence joins TRBV11-1 and TRBJ2-5; no clear D. Germline V CDR1 and CDR2: SGHAT, FQDESV (reference sequence). This CDR3 spans 14 amino acids. With 9 bases removed from V and 5 bases from J, the gap between germline ends came to 19 bases. The CDR3 reads CASAGGFSRETQYF. For the CDR3, the DNA is TGTGCCAGTGCCGGCGGATTTTCCAGGGAGACCCAGTACTTC.

This chain uses TRBV15 with TRBJ2-7, with TRBD1 as a possible D gene (5 bases). Germline V gene data show CDR1 as LNHNV and CDR2 as YYDKDF (reference sequence). The germline V and J ends were trimmed by 0 bases and 9 bases, with 9 bases remaining between them. This CDR3 spans 12 amino acids. CDR3 sequence (DNA): TGTGCCACCAGCAGAGACCAAAGGGGGCAGTACTTC. Its translation: CATSRDQRGQYF.

The chain recombines TRBV4-1 with TRBJ1-5; TRBD1 matches 7 bases. Germline lookup yields CDR1 MGHRA and CDR2 YSYEKL. V shed 0 bases, J shed 5 bases, and the junction held 7 bases outside the gene matches. CDR3 length equals 16 residues. CDR3: CASSQENRGGYQPQHF. CDR3 DNA sequence: TGCGCCAGCAGCCAAGAGAACAGGGGAGGGTATCAGCCCCAGCATTTT.

The chain couples TRBV5-1 to TRBJ2-1; TRBD2 agrees at 7 bases. This CDR3 contains 16 residues. V trimming: 4 bases; J trimming: 7 bases; junction bases outside the gene matches: 14. Germline assignment: CDR1 SGHRS and CDR2 YFSETQ. The CDR3, as DNA: TGCGCCAGCAGCCCCCCCGGGGCGGGAGTGAGGAATGAGCAGTTCTTC. Translated: CASSPPGAGVRNEQFF.

The rearrangement links TRBV6-4 to TRBJ2-2; 15 nucleotides align to TRBD2. The germline V gene encodes CDR1 MRHNA and CDR2 SNTAGT. This CDR3 region has 19 residues. V shed 5 bases, J shed 0 bases, and the junction held 7 bases outside the gene matches. The CDR3 loop is CASSRRGLAGGANTGELFF. In DNA, the CDR3 is TGTGCCAGCAGTCGCCGGGGACTAGCGGGAGGTGCGAACACCGGGGAGCTGTTTTTT.

This chain links TRBV10-1 with TRBJ2-7; D remains ambiguous. V lost 0 bases and J lost 0, with 3 bases in between. In germline, CDR1 is WNHNN, CDR2 SYGVQD (reference sequence). The CDR3 is made up of 13 amino acids. The CDR3 loop reads CASSESLSYEQYF. DNA of the CDR3: TGCGCCAGCAGTGAGTCCCTCTCCTACGAGCAGTACTTC.

V gene TRBV18 combines with J gene TRBJ2-7, with 7 bases identical to TRBD1. This CDR3 is built from 15 residues. The germline CDR1 and CDR2 sequences are KGHSH and LQKENI. V was pared by 3 bases and J by 4 bases, with 9 bases of the junction left unmatched. The CDR3 reads CASSPPETGIYEQYF. In DNA, the CDR3 is TGTGCCAGCTCACCCCCGGAGACAGGGATTTACGAGCAGTACTTC.

The V gene is TRBV10-3, the J gene TRBJ2-7; possible D gene TRBD1, 6 bases. The germline gives CDR1 ENHRY, CDR2 SYGVKD. This CDR3 contains 14 residues. Deletions cut 3 bases from V and 5 bases from J, with 14 bases between. The CDR3 loop is CAISDSMDRNEQYF. For the CDR3, the DNA is TGTGCCATCAGTGATTCTATGGACAGAAACGAGCAGTACTTC.

The CDR3 DNA follows: TGTGCCAGCAGCCGGTCTCAAGCTCCACTAAACAATGAGCAGTTCTTC. Translation gives CASSRSQAPLNNEQFF. The chain is built from TRBV7-2 and TRBJ2-1, with no clear D. V was pared by 5 bases and J by 5 bases, with 19 bases between. Germline V lookup: CDR1 SGHTA, CDR2 FQGNSA. The CDR3 has 16 amino acids.

The chain couples TRBV4-3 to TRBJ2-2; no reliable D call. Trimming pared 0 bases from V and 0 bases from J, leaving 2 bases between. This CDR3 is built from 14 residues. Germline-derived CDR1 and CDR2 are LGHNA and YSLEER. CDR3 bases: TGCGCCAGCAGCCAAGAGACGAACACCGGGGAGCTGTTTTTT. Amino acids: CASSQETNTGELFF.

This chain uses TRBV10-3 with TRBJ2-3, with 11 bases that match TRBD2. The V and J ends lost 2 bases and 4 bases, in that order; junction bases with no gene match: 14. Looked up from germline, CDR1 is ENHRY and CDR2 is SYGVKD. The CDR3 is 19 residues long. DNA of the CDR3: TGTGCCATCAGTGAGACCCTGTTGAGTAGCGGGAGGGCCTCAGATACGCAGTATTTT. Protein: CAISETLLSSGRASDTQYF.

The rearrangement joins TRBV15 to TRBJ1-5, with D maybe TRBD1 (5 bases). The CDR3 contains 15 residues. The ends were cut back, 1 base at V and 9 bases at J, with 16 bases in the middle. Germline V gene data show CDR1 as LNHNV and CDR2 as YYDKDF (reference sequence). CDR3 residues: CATSRAGTGKGPQHF. As DNA, the CDR3 is TGTGCCACCAGCAGAGCAGGGACGGGGAAGGGGCCCCAGCATTTT.

The rearrangement joins TRBV7-3 to TRBJ2-2, with 10 bases identical to TRBD2. This CDR3 region has 16 residues. The germline V gene encodes CDR1 SGHTA and CDR2 FQGTGA. V trimming: 1 base; J trimming: 3 bases; junction bases outside the gene matches: 2. CDR3 nucleotides: TGTGCCAGCAGCTTAATGGGACTAGCGCACACCGGGGAGCTGTTTTTT. It is translated as CASSLMGLAHTGELFF.